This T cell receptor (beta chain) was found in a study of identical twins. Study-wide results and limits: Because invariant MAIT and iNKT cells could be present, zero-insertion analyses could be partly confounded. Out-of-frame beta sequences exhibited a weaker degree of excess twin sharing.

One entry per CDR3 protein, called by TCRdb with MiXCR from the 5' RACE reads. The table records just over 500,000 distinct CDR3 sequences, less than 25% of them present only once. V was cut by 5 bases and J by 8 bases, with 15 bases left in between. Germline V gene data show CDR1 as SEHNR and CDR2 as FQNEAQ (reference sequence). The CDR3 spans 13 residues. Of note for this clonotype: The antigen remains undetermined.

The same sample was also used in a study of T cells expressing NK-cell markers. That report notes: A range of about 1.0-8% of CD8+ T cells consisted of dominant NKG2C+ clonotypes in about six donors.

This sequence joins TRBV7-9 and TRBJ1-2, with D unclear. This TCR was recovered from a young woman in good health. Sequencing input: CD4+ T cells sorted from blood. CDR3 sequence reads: CASSPGPSYGYTF. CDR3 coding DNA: TGTGCCAGCAGCCCAGGACCCAGCTACGGCTACACCTTC. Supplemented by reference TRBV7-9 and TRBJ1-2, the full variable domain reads DTGVSQNPRHKITKRGQNVTFRCDPISEHNRLYWYRQTLGQGPEFLTYFQNEAQLEKSRLLSDRFSAERPKGSFSTLEIQRTEQGDSAMYLCASSPGPSYGYTFGSGTRLTVV.